Given below is one T cell receptor beta chain in context. Its antigen is not yet known. The sample holds no much larger clone one base away, and base qualities are not on file. The library was obtained by the immunoSEQ multiplex PCR assay. TCRdb provides this immuneACCESS table in a form limited to in-frame rearrangements. Some clones are lacking; in checked studies, under half of them reflect an unresolved V gene, and why the rest are absent is not known. The sample includes 700,000 or so clones, with approximately 83% observed a single time. Together, the top ten hold 0.008% to 0.011% of the sample. Trimming accounts for 4 bases at V and 2 bases at J, while the number of junction bases matched to no gene is 11. The CDR3 has 16 amino acids, counting the end cysteine and phenylalanine. Just the 48-base CDR3 DNA is kept, in frame starting at base 1. CDR1 and CDR2, per the germline V gene (reference sequence), are SGHNT and YYREEE.

This sample was included in a study of shared T cell receptors in the human thymus (dated by TCRdb to about 2021). For context, the study as a whole: The study examined how self-reactive, shared T-cell receptor alpha chains are generated in the human thymus.

The sample also formed part of further work on human thymus T cells. The other study reports the following: Donors were immunologically healthy infants undergoing open corrective cardiac surgery for congenital heart defects in Finland. Thymus tissue was collected as surgical resects that were removed during corrective cardiac surgery. Biased V and J gene segment usage appeared to be present in both thymic and peripheral blood repertoires. Highly overlapping thymic TCR repertoires among unrelated individuals were reported in the related research. The study characterized TCR alpha and beta repertoires from fewer than 10 infant thymus samples and a few related peripheral blood samples. The cohort included six male and a couple of female infants, with donor ages spanning 7 to 244 days. Thymocytes were released mechanically from tissue and stored at -70 °C as pellets of roughly 9-31 million cells. Genomic DNA was extracted from frozen cell pellets with a QIAsymphony instrument. TCRB and TCRAD loci were amplified from a standardized quantity of quality-controlled genomic DNA using the immunoSEQ multiplex PCR assay. Amplicons spanned the V(D)J region at a length sufficient to cover the CDR3 and identify V and J genes. Through the commercial immunoSEQ service, the amplicons were sequenced on an Illumina platform. Primer bias and sequencing errors were corrected using previously described methods, and TCRAD and TCRB definitions followed the IMGT database. Repertoires were analysed with immunoSEQ Analyzer 3.0 and VDJTools, covering basic statistics, V/J segment usage, diversity estimates, rarefaction and pairwise overlap. Diversity was estimated with Chao1, ChaoE, Efron-Thisted, Shannon and inverse Simpson indices, and also on datasets down-sampled to the smallest sample. Repertoire overlap was assessed by strict matching of CDR3 nucleotide sequence, V gene and J gene, and clustering was done by Jaccard-based multidimensional scaling. Thymus samples yielded on average around 800,000 unique TCRB clonotypes, compared with around 84,000 from blood samples.

The sequence derives from a girl in the first two years of life with a congenital heart defect. Donor details come from another sample of the same person, matched by shared clones. The chain is made from TRBV5-4 and TRBJ2-7, and TRBD2 aligns with 8 junction nucleotides. The sample taken for sequencing was thymocytes. In nucleotide form, the sequence is TGTGCCAGCAGCAGGATCCTCGGGGGGGCGGCCTACGAGCAGTACTTC. Its protein is CASSRILGGAAYEQYF.